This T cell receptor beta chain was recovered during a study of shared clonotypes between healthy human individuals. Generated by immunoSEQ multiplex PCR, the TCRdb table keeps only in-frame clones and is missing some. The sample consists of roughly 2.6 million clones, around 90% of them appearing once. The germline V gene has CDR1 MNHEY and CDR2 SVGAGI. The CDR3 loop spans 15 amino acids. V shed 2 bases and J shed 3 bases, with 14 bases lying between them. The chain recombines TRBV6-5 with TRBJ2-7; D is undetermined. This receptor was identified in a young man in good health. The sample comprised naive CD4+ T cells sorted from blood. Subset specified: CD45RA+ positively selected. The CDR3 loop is CASSYDFRAGYEQYF. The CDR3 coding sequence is TGTGCCAGCAGTTACGATTTCCGGGCCGGCTACGAGCAGTACTTC.